What follows describes a single T cell receptor beta chain. This clone was observed a handful of times. The antigen this receptor binds is unknown. Base qualities are not at hand, and no much larger clone is one base apart. The data were obtained in a study of beta chain features in type 1 diabetes (dated by TCRdb to the late 2010s). Study-wide context: Mean age, gender distribution, total cell number and subset yield did not differ between patients and healthy donors. A total of 90 million to 120 million sorted cells were examined across all samples, and a strong correlation was observed between cell number per subset and RNA yield. Naive and central memory subsets were obtained from all 30 or so donors, but regulatory and stem cell-like memory subsets were isolated from only 8 patients and 8 healthy donors. The study compared the TCRB repertoires of sorted circulating CD4+ T cell subsets in recently diagnosed type 1 diabetes patients with those in matched healthy donors.

The entire amount of isolated RNA was reverse transcribed using the High Capacity cDNA Reverse Transcription Kit, so the sequenced TCRB transcripts were expressed ones. Naive, central memory and regulatory T cell samples underwent deep immunoSEQ sequencing, averaging about 3.57 million total reads per sample. Sorted cells were lysed in RLT buffer, and RNA was extracted using DNase-treated RNeasy Micro or Mini kits according to cell number. To prevent cross-contamination, each cell subset was processed individually, whereas patient and healthy donor samples were processed jointly. The immunoSEQ multiplex PCR was used to amplify TCRB sequences from cDNA, yielding 87-bp fragments that span the CDR3 region. The amplicons were sequenced using the Illumina HiSeq platform. The source study handled its data this way. Synthetic template baselines were used to correct PCR bias computationally, reads within Hamming distance 2 were collapsed, and singletons that could not be merged were discarded. Reads were aligned to IMGT to assign V, D and J genes, CDR3 length, and insertions or deletions at six rearrangement sites. Within each subset, clonotype counts were normalized to sorted cell number, and only after that were true diversity and Gini coefficients computed with the tcR R package. The overlap coefficient, calculated on TCRB nucleotide sequences, was used to measure repertoire sharing. Out-of-frame TCRB sequences from naive cells were analyzed as a proxy for the pre-selection repertoire. Not all clones reach the TCRdb copy of this immuneACCESS table, which keeps in-frame sequences only. Checked studies attribute under half of the gap to unresolved V genes and leave the rest unexplained. That table is the source of V, J and clone size, and D and trimming were worked out from the DNA. The sample table records about 650,000 clones; roughly an eighth of these occur just once. Clones ranked in the top ten supply about 0.11% of the sample.

The V end loses 5 bases and the J end loses 2 bases, and a stretch of 19 bases separates them. The germline V gene (reference sequence) gives CDR1 as SEHNR and CDR2 as FQNEAQ. The CDR3 holds 17 amino acids from the cysteine to the phenylalanine. Here the CDR3 DNA is all that survives: 51 bases in frame from base 1. What the study reported, not specific to this receptor: Naive, central memory and regulatory TCRB repertoires appeared to be more similar among patients than among healthy donors. In all four CD4+ subsets, TCRB CDR3 length was moderately but significantly shorter in type 1 diabetes patients. Patients with type 1 diabetes made fewer insertions and deleted more nucleotides at VDJ recombination sites, implying thymic rearrangement abnormalities. Only small numbers of individuals were included in the HLA sub-analyses, which left unresolved whether HLA type had any influence on TCRB rearrangement. Because cDNA was sequenced instead of genomic DNA, activated cells with high expression could be over-represented, although the groups did not differ in activation or CD3 levels. PCR may preferentially amplify shorter templates, but because patient and control samples were amplified and corrected together, any resulting skew would affect both groups equally.

A single peripheral blood draw of about 116 mL on average was collected from each donor into heparinised tubes. A BD FACSAria II was used to sort naive, central memory, regulatory and stem cell-like memory CD4+ T cells with a panel that included CD45RO, CCR7, CD25, CD127, CD95 and CD27. Every sorted population had a purity above 95%. PBMCs were isolated right away by Lymphoprep density gradient centrifugation and were stained directly, without culture. So that batch effects would be minimized, each experiment stained and sorted samples in pairs, pairing one healthy donor with one patient. The source is a man aged 25-45 years with type 1 diabetes. The sample consisted of naive CD4+ T cells from blood. What this sample's cell subset or site label stands for: true naive CD4+ T cells. The rearrangement joined TRBV7-9 to TRBJ2-1; matching of 6 bases hints at TRBD1 as the D gene. The bases are TGTGCCAGCAGCCAAAGCTCCAGGGCAGGGGCCTACAATGAGCAGTTCTTC. It translates as CASSQSSRAGAYNEQFF.